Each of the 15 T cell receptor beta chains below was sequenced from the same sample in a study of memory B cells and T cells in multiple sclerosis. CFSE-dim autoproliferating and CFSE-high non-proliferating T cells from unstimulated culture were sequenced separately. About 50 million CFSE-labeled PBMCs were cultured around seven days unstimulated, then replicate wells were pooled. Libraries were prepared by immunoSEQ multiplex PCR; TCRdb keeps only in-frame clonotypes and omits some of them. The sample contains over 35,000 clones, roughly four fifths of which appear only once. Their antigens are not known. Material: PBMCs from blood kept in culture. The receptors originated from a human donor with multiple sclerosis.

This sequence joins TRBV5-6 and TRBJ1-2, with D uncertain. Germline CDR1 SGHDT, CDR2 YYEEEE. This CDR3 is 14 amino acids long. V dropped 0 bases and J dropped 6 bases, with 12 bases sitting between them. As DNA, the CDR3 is TGTGCCAGCAGCTTGGTGGGGAAGTTGGATGGCTACACCTTC. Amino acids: CASSLVGKLDGYTF. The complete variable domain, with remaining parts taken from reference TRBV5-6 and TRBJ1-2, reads DAGVTQSPTHLIKTRGQQVTLRCSPKSGHDTVSWYQQALGQGPQFIFQYYEEEERQRGNFPDRFSGHQFPNYSSELNVNALLLGDSALYLCASSLVGKLDGYTFGSGTRLTVV.

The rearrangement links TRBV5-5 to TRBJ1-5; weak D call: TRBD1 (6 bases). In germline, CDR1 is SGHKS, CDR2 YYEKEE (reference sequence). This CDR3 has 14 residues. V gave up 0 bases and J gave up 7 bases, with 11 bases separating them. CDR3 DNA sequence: TGTGCCAGCAGCTTGGTTGGGGGCGGGCAGCCCCAGCATTTT. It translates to CASSLVGGGQPQHF.

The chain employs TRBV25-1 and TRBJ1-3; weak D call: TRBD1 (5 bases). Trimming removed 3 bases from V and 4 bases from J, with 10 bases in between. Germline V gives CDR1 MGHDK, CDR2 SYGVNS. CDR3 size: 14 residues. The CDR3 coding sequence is TGTGCCAGCAGTGAGCCAGGGAGGGGAAACACCATATATTTT. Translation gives CASSEPGRGNTIYF. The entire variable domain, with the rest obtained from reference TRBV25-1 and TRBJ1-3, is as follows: EADIYQTPRYLVIGTGKKITLECSQTMGHDKMYWYQQDPGMELHLIHYSYGVNSTEKGDLSSESTVSRIRTEHFPLTLESARPSHTSQYLCASSEPGRGNTIYFGEGSWLTVV.

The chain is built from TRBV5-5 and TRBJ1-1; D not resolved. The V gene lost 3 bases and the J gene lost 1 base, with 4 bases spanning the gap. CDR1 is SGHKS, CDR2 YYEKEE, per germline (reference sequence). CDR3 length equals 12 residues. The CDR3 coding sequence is TGTGCCAGCAGCTCACCGAACACTGAAGCTTTCTTT. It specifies CASSSPNTEAFF.

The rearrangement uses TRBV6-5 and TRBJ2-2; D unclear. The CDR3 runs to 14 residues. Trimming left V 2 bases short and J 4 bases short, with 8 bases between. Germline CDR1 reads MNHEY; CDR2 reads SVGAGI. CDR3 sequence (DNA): TGTGCCAGCAGTTACGGTGCGAGCACCGGGGAGCTGTTTTTT. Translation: CASSYGASTGELFF.

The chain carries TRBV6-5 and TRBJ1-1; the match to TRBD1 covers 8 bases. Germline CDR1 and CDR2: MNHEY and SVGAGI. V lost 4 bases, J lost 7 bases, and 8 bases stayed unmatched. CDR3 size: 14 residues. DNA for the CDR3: TGTGCCAGCAGTTCTCCGGGACAGGCAATTGAAGCTTTCTTT. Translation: CASSSPGQAIEAFF.

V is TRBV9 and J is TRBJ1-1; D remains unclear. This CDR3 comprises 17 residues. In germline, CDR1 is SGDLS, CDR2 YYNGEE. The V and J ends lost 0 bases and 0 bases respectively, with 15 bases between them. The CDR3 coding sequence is TGTGCCAGCAGCGTAGACCCGATGGGCTCGTTGAACACTGAAGCTTTCTTT. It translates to CASSVDPMGSLNTEAFF.

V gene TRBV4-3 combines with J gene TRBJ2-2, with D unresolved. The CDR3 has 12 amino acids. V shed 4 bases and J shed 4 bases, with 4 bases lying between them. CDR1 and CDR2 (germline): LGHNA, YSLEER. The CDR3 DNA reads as TGCGCCAGCAGCCTTAGCACCGGGGAGCTGTTTTTT. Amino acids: CASSLSTGELFF.

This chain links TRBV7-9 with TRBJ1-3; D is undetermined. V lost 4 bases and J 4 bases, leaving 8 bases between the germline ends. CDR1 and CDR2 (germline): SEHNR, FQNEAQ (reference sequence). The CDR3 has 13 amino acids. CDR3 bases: TGTGCCAGCAGCTCCGAGCTCGGAAACACCATATATTTT. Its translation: CASSSELGNTIYF.

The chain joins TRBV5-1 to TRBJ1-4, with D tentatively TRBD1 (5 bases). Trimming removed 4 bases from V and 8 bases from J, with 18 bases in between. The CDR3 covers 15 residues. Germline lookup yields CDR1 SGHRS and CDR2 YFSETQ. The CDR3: CASSASRVAMEKLFF. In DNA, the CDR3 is TGCGCCAGCAGCGCCTCCAGGGTGGCAATGGAAAAACTGTTTTTT.

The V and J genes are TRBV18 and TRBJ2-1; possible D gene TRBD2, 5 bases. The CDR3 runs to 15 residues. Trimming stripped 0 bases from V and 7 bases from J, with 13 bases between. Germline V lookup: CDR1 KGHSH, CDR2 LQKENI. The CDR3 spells CASSPPSGPMNEQFF. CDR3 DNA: TGTGCCAGCTCACCACCAAGCGGCCCCATGAATGAGCAGTTCTTC.

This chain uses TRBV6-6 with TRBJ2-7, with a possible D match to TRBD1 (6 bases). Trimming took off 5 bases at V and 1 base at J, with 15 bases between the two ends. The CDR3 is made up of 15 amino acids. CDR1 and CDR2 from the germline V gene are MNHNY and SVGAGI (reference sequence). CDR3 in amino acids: CASSDHSDSSYEQYF. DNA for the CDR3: TGTGCCAGCAGTGACCACTCGGACAGTTCCTACGAGCAGTACTTC.

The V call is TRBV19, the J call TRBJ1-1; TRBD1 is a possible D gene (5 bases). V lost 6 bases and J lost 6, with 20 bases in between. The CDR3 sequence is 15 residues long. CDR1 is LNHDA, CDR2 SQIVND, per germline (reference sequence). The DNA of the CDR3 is TGTGCCAGTAGGTCCGTGGGGCATTGGGGATCTGAAGCTTTCTTT. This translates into CASRSVGHWGSEAFF. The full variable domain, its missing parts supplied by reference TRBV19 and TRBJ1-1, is DGGITQSPKYLFRKEGQNVTLSCEQNLNHDAMYWYRQDPGQGLRLIYYSQIVNDFQKGDIAEGYSVSREKKESFPLTVTSAQKNPTAFYLCASRSVGHWGSEAFFGQGTRLTVV.

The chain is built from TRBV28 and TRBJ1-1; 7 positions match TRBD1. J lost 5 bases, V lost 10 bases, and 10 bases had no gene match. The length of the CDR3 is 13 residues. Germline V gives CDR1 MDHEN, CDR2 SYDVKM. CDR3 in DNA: TGTGCCACCCGCAGGGGGATGGTTACTGAAGCTTTCTTT. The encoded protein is CATRRGMVTEAFF.

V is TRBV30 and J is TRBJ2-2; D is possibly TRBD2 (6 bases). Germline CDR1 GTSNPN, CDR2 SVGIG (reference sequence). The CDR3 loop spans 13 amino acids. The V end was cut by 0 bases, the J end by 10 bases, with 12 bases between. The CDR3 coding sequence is TGTGCCTGGAGTGTACGAGGGACTGAGGAGCTGTTTTTT. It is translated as CAWSVRGTEELFF.